This TCR beta chain was captured in a study of lymphopenia after photon versus proton radiotherapy. Remarks on this clone: What it binds is not known.

The data were produced by immunoSEQ multiplex PCR, yet TCRdb's version contains in-frame clones alone and is incomplete. The sample contains tens of thousands of clones, roughly 91% of which appear only once. Germline loops: CDR1 MNHEY, CDR2 SVGAGI. The CDR3 contains 16 residues. The V segment lost 2 bases and the J segment 0 bases; nucleotides outside the gene matches: 3. Study results and limitations: Better survival with proton therapy was suggested as possible, not demonstrated.

Sequenced here: peripheral blood, sampled from a patient treated with photon-based radiotherapy. This sequence was found in a woman in her 70s with pancreatic cancer. This chain connects TRBV6-5 to TRBJ2-1; 8 bases map to TRBD2. CDR3 DNA: TGTGCCAGCAGTTACGGGGCGGGGGGCTCCTACAATGAGCAGTTCTTC. Translating gives CASSYGAGGSYNEQFF.